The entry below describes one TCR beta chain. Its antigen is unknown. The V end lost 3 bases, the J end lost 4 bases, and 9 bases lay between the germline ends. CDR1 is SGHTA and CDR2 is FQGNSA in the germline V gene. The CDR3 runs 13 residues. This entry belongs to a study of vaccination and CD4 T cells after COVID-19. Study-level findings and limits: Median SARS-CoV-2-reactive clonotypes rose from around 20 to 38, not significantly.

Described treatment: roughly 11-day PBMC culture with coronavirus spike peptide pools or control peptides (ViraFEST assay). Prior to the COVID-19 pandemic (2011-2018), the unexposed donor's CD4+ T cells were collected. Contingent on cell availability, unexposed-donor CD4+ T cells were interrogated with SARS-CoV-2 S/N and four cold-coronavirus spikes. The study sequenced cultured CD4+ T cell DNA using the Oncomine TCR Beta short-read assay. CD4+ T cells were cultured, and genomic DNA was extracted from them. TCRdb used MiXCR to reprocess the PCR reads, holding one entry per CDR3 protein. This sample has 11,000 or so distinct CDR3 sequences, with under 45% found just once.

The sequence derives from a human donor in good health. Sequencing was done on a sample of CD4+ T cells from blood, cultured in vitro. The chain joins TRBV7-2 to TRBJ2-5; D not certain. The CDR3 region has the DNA TGTGCCAGCAGCTTTGGCCTAGGAGAGACCCAGTACTTC. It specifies CASSFGLGETQYF.